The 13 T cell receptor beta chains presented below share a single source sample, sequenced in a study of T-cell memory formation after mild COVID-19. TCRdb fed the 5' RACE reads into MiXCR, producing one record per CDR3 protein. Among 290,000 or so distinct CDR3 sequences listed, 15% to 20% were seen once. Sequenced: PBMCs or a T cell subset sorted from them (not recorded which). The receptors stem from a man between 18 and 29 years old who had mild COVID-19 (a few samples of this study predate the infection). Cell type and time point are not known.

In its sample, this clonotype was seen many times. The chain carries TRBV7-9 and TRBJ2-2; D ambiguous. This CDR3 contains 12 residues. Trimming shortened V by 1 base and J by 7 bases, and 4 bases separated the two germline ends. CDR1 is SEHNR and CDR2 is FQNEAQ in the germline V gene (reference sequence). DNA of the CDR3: TGTGCCAGCAGCTTAGTAGTCGGGGAGCTGTTTTTT. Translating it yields CASSLVVGELFF. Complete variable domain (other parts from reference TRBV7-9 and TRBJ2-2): DTGVSQNPRHKITKRGQNVTFRCDPISEHNRLYWYRQTLGQGPEFLTYFQNEAQLEKSRLLSDRFSAERPKGSFSTLEIQRTEQGDSAMYLCASSLVVGELFFGEGSRLTVL.

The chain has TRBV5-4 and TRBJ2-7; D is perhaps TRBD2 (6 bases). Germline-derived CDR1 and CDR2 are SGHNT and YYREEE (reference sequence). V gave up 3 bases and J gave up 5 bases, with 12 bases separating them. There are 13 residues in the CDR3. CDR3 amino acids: CASSWDRLDEQYV. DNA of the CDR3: TGTGCCAGCAGCTGGGACCGACTAGACGAGCAGTACGTC.

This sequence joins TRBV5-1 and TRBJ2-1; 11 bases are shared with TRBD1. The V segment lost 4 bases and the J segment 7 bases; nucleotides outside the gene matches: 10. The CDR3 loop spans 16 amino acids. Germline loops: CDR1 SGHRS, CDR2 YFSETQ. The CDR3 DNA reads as TGCGCCAGCAGCCTAGCCGGGACAGGGGGACAAAATGAGCAGTTCTTC. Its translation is CASSLAGTGGQNEQFF.

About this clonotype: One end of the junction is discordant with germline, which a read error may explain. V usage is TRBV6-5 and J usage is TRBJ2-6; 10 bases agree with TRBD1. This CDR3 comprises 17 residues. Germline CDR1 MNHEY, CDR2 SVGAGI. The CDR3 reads CASSPGDRGSVANVLTF. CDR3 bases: TGTGCCAGCAGTCCCGGGGACAGGGGCTCTGTGGCCAACGTCCTGACTTTC.

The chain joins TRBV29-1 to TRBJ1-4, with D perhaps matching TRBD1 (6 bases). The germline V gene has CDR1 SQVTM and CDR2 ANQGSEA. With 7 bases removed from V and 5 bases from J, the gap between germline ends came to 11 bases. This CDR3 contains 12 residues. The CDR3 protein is CSGWTANEKLFF. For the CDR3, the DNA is TGCAGCGGTTGGACAGCGAATGAAAAACTGTTTTTT.

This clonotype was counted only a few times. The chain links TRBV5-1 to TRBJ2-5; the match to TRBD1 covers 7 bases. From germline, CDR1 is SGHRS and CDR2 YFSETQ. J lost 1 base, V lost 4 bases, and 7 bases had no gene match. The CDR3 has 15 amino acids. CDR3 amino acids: CASSHYGTAQETQYF. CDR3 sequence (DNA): TGCGCCAGCAGCCATTACGGGACAGCCCAAGAGACCCAGTACTTC.

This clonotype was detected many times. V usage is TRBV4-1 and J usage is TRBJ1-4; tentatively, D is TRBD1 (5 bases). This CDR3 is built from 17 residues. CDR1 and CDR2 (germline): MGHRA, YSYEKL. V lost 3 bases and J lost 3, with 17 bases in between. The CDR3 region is CASSQGGWGSANEKLFF. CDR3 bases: TGCGCCAGCAGCCAGGGGGGATGGGGCAGTGCTAATGAAAAACTGTTTTTT.

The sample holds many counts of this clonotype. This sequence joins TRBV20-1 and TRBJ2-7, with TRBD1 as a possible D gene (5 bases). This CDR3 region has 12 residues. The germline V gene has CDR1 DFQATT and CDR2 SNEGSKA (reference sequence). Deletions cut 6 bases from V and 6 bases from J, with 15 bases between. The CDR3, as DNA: TGCAGTGCCGTACCCCACAGGCTCGAGCAGTACTTC. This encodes CSAVPHRLEQYF.

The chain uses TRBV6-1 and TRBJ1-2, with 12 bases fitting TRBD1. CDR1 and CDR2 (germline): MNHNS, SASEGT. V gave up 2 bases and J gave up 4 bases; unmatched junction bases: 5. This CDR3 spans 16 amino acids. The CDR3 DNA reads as TGTGCCAGCAGTGAATTGGGGACAGGGGGCGGCTATGGCTACACCTTC. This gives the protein CASSELGTGGGYGYTF.

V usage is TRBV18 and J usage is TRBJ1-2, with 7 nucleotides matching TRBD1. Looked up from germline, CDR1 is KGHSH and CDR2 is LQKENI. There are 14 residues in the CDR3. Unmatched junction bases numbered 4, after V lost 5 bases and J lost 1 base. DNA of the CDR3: TGTGCCAGCTCAAAGGACAGGATTAACTATGGCTACACCTTC. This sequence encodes CASSKDRINYGYTF.

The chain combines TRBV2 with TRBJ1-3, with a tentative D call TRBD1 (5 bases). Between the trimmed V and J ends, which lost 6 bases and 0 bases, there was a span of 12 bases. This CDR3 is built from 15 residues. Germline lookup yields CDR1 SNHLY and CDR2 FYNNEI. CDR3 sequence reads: CASRRDRSSGNTIYF. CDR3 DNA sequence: TGTGCCAGCAGGAGGGACCGGAGCTCTGGAAACACCATATATTTT.

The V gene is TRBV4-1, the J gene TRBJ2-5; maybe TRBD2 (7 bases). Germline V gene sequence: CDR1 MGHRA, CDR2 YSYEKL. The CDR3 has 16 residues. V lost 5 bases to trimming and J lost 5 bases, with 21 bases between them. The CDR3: CASSFHPGGPTETQYF. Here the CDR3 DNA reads TGCGCCAGCAGCTTCCATCCCGGGGGGCCTACGGAGACCCAGTACTTC.

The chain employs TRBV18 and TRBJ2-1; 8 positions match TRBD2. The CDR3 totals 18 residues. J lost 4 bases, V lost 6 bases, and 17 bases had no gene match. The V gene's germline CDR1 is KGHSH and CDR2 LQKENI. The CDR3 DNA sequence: TGTGCCAGCTCCCACACTGAAGACTATAGCGGGGATTACAATGAGCAGTTCTTC. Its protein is CASSHTEDYSGDYNEQFF. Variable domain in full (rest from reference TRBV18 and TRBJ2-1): NAGVMQNPRHLVRRRGQEARLRCSPMKGHSHVYWYRQLPEEGLKFMVYLQKENIIDESGMPKERFSAEFPKEGPSILRIQQVVRGDSAAYFCASSHTEDYSGDYNEQFFGPGTRLTVL.